The subject of this entry is one T cell receptor beta chain. Its cognate antigen is unknown. The extraction recovered at least 5.5 micrograms of total RNA per sample. A J-beta primer mix and a sample-barcoded 5' primer were used in a second PCR of roughly 6 to 11 cycles. In TCRdb, the 5' RACE reads were re-called with MiXCR into one record per CDR3 protein. The sample shows over 1,500,000 distinct CDR3 sequences, around 40% of them seen only once. The data originate from a study of blood T cells in healthy people across ages. Findings and limits, study-wide: Diversity of TCR beta correlated strongly with naive T cell percentage. Diversity was higher, and naive CD4+ cells more numerous, in long-lived donors than in aged donors.

Trimming removed 3 bases from V and 7 bases from J; junction bases left unmatched: 4. The CDR3 length is 15 residues. Sequences were obtained from blood. This chain joins TRBV12-3 or TRBV12-4 and TRBJ2-1; 12 positions match TRBD1. The receptor was derived from a human donor in good health. The CDR3 DNA reads as TGTGCCAGCAGTTTTTGGGACAGGGGGCTTAATGAGCAGTTCTTC. Its protein product is CASSFWDRGLNEQFF.